This T cell receptor (beta chain) emerged from a study of cytomegalovirus exposure and HLA in healthy donors. V was pared by 1 base and J by 0 bases, with 9 bases of the junction left unmatched. This CDR3 spans 18 amino acids. CDR1 is MNHEY and CDR2 is SMNVEV in the germline V gene (reference sequence). Whole-study findings and limits: Owing to their indistinguishability, certain V segments, notably TRBV6-2 and TRBV6-3, were excluded. Rarity held for most TCR sequences, but there were some public TCRs that occurred in many donors. In all likelihood, a cluster of highly shared sequence variants was a sequencing artifact.

It was with 60 Vbeta and 13 Jbeta primers that the PCR ran. Sequencing was performed with immunoSEQ multiplex PCR; in TCRdb, only in-frame clones are kept and a portion is missing. The sample lists about 160,000 clones; nearly 80% were seen once. As regards this clone: Its antigen is still unknown.

This receptor was identified in a man between 18 and 29 years old in good health and CMV-seropositive. Source material: PBMCs. The chain uses TRBV27 and TRBJ1-5; 7 bases map to TRBD1. CDR3 nucleotide sequence: TGTGCCAGCAGTTTATGGGGGGACAGCATGTATAGCAATCAGCCCCAGCATTTT. As protein: CASSLWGDSMYSNQPQHF.